This TCR beta chain was retrieved from a study of blood T cell repertoires in COVID-19. As handled by the study authors: Scientists estimated how many nucleated cells there were by amplifying reference gene primers. Measured with immunoSEQ multiplex PCR; TCRdb has only the in-frame clones, and not every one. The D gene and trimming were derived from the DNA, and the V and J assignments and clone size from that table. The table shows more than 250,000 clones, with roughly 84% occurring only once. The receptor comes from a human donor in a cohort sampled during active COVID-19. Sequenced input: peripheral blood.

The CDR3 nucleotides are TGTGCCAGCACCCAGGCAGGGGGCCTTTTGGAGACCCAGTACTTC. This encodes CASTQAGGLLETQYF. The chain uses TRBV9 and TRBJ2-5; 8 bases align to TRBD1. V lost 6 bases to trimming and J lost 5 bases; unmatched junction nucleotides: 12. This CDR3 is 15 amino acids long. Germline values: CDR1 SGDLS, CDR2 YYNGEE.